This TCR beta chain was observed in a study of CD8 T cells in ankylosing spondylitis. Via MiXCR, TCRdb re-called the 5' RACE reads, giving one row per CDR3 protein. The table records some 240,000 distinct CDR3 sequences, 20% to 30% of them present only once. General study points: Reactive arthritis synovial fluid and blood previously showed some of these motif variants. Peripheral blood samples showed relatively rare disease-linked clones, and these clones were CD8+.

This clonotype turned up a few times. Its antigen is still unknown. CDR3 length equals 16 residues. The V end lost 5 bases, the J end lost 5 bases, and 19 bases lay between the germline ends. The V call is TRBV12-3 or TRBV12-4, the J call TRBJ1-5; a weak D match, TRBD1 (6 bases). The sequence derives from a male donor with ankylosing spondylitis or in good health (not recorded which). Material for sequencing was blood, either unsorted or a sorted T cell fraction (not recorded which). DNA of the CDR3: TGTGCCAGCAGTCCCTCCGGCGGGGGCGGCGATCAGCCCCAGCATTTT. It specifies CASSPSGGGGDQPQHF.